The clone carrying this T cell receptor beta chain was counted at least ten times. The target antigen is unknown. A process of 5'RACE template switching, which added a universal primer site and UMIs, was used to make TCR cDNA. TCRdb re-analysed the 5' RACE reads in MiXCR, keeping a single row per CDR3 protein. The data contain 150,000 to 200,000 distinct CDR3 sequences, 9.3% of them singletons. The source of the sample is a study of T cells after yellow fever vaccination. Study findings and constraints: FACS-sorted repertoires could contain abundant clonotypes contaminating from the bulk population.

Sequences were derived from CD8+ T cells sorted from PBMCs, sampled 45 days after the yellow fever booster vaccination. The receptor was isolated from a man younger than 35 who received the YFV17D yellow fever vaccine.

CDR3 sequence (DNA): TGTGCCAGCAGCTGGGGGACAGGGGGCTTTTATGAGCAGTTCTTC. Translating gives CASSWGTGGFYEQFF. The rearrangement uses TRBV5-6 and TRBJ2-1; TRBD1 matches at 12 bases. V was pared by 3 bases and J by 8 bases, with 6 bases of the junction left unmatched. Germline CDR1 SGHDT, CDR2 YYEEEE. The CDR3 is 15 amino acids.